This T cell receptor beta chain was sequenced for a study of response to subunit inactivated influenza vaccine. Study conclusions and caveats: It was the authors' suggestion that each seasonal influenza vaccination recruits few new T cells.

Using its own MiXCR run on the RT-PCR reads, TCRdb lists one record per CDR3 protein. This table holds about 540,000 distinct CDR3 sequences, approximately 22% found once. Germline CDR1 and CDR2: SGDLS and YYNGEE. Losses at the gene ends were 0 bases for V and 3 bases for J; bases not matched to a gene: 16. The CDR3 contains 19 residues. This clonotype appeared a few times. Antigen unknown. This same sample was also part of a study on T cells expressing NK-cell markers. That investigation notes: UMIs accompanied the 5'RACE template switching by which TCR beta cDNA was made. From sorted CD3+CD56+NKG2C+, CD3+CD56+NKG2C- and CD3+CD56-NKG2C+ T cells came the TCR beta repertoires. The sorts in several experiments were restricted to alpha-beta TCR T cells by an anti-gamma-delta TCR antibody. These clonotypes, the leaders elsewhere, also led the CD3+CD56-NKG2C+ fraction in a few donors.

V gene TRBV9 combines with J gene TRBJ2-5; 8 bases are shared with TRBD2. Sequences were derived from CD4+ T cells sorted from PBMCs, sampled 11 to 12 days after vaccination. The clonotype comes from a man aged 45-65 years who received an inactivated influenza vaccine. CDR3: CASSVAPGLGAGIEETQYF. The CDR3 nucleotides read TGTGCCAGCAGCGTAGCTCCGGGACTAGGGGCAGGAATAGAAGAGACCCAGTACTTC. Full variable domain (remainder filled in from reference TRBV9 and TRBJ2-5): DSGVTQTPKHLITATGQRVTLRCSPRSGDLSVYWYQQSLDQGLQFLIQYYNGEERAKGNILERFSAQQFPDLHSELNLSSLELGDSALYFCASSVAPGLGAGIEETQYFGPGTRLLVL.